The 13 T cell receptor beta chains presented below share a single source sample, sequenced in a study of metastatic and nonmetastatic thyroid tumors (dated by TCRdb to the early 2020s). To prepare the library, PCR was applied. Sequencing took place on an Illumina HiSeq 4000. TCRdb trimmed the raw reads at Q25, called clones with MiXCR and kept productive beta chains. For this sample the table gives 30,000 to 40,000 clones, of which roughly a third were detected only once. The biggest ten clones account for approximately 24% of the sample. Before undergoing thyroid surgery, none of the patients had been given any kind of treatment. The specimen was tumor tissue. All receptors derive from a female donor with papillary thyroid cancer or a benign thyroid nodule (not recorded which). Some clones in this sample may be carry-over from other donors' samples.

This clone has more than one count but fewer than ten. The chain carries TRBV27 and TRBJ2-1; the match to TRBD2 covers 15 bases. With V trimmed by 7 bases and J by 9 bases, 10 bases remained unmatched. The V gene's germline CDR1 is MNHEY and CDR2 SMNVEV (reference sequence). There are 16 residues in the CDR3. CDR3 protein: CASKLSGTSGRSEQFF. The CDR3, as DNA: TGTGCCAGCAAACTGAGCGGGACTAGCGGGAGGAGTGAGCAGTTCTTC.

The CDR3 bases are TGCGCCAGCAGCTTGGAGGGGCACTTCTACGAGCAGTACTTC. Encoded protein: CASSLEGHFYEQYF. The chain has TRBV5-1 and TRBJ2-7; the D gene is possibly TRBD1 (5 bases). Deletions cut 0 bases from V and 3 bases from J, with 10 bases between. The CDR3 totals 14 residues. CDR1 is SGHRS, CDR2 YFSETQ, per germline.

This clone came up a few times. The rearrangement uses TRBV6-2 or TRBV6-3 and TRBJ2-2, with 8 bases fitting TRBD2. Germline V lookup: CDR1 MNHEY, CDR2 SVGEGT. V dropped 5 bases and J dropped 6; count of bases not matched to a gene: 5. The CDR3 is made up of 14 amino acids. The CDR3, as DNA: TGTGCCAGCAGTCGGGGACTAGAGTCCGGGGAGCTGTTTTTT. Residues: CASSRGLESGELFF.

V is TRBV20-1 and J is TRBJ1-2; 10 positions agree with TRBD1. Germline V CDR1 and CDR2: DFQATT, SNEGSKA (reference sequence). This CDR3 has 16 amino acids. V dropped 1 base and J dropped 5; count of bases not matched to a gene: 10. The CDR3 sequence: CSARGLGQGNGYGYTF. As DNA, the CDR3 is TGCAGTGCTAGAGGGCTGGGACAGGGGAATGGGTATGGCTACACCTTC.

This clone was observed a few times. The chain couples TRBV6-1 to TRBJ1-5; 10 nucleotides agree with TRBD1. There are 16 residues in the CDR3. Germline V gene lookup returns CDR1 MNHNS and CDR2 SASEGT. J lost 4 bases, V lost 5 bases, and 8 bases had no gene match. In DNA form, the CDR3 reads TGTGCCAGCAGTCCCTCCGGGACAGGGGTAAATCAGCCCCAGCATTTT. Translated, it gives CASSPSGTGVNQPQHF.

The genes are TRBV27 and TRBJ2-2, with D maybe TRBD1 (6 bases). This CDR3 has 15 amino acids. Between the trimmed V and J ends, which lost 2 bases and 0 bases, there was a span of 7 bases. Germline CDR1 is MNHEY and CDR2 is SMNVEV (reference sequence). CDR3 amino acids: CASSLGGTNTGELFF. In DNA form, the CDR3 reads TGTGCCAGCAGTTTAGGGGGCACGAACACCGGGGAGCTGTTTTTT.

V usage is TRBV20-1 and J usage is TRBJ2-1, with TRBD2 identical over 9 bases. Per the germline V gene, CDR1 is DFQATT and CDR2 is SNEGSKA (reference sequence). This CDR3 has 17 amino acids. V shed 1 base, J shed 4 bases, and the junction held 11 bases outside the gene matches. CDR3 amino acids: CSARARRREGRYNEQFF. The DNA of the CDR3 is TGCAGTGCTAGAGCAAGGAGGCGGGAGGGCCGATACAATGAGCAGTTCTTC.

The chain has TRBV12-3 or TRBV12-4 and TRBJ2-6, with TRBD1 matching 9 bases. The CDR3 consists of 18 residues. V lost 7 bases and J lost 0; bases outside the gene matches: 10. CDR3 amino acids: CASTDPTTGGSGANVLTF. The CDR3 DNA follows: TGTGCCAGCACCGATCCGACGACAGGGGGCTCTGGGGCCAACGTCCTGACTTTC.

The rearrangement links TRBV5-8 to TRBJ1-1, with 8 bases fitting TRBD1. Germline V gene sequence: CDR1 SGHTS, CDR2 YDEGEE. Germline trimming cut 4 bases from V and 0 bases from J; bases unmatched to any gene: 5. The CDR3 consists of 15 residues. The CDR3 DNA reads TGTGCCAGCAGCGGGGAGACAGGGGTGAACACTGAAGCTTTCTTT. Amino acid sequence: CASSGETGVNTEAFF.

The CDR3 region has the DNA TGTGCCAGCAGCCAAGAAGGGGGAGACAGATTTCAGTATTCACCCCTCCACTTT. Encoded protein: CASSQEGGDRFQYSPLHF. This chain connects TRBV4-2 to TRBJ1-6, with D maybe TRBD1 (6 bases). The CDR3 length is 18 residues. Germline CDR1 is LGHNA and CDR2 is YNFKEQ. Trimming left V 0 bases short and J 8 bases short, with 20 bases between.

The CDR3, as DNA: TGCAGTGCTAGGCGGCAGGGGCAAGATACGCAGTATTTT. Encoded protein: CSARRQGQDTQYF. The chain has TRBV20-1 and TRBJ2-3, with D possibly being TRBD1 (6 bases). From germline, CDR1 is DFQATT and CDR2 SNEGSKA (reference sequence). The CDR3 is 13 residues long. V lost 3 bases and J 5 bases, leaving 12 bases between the germline ends.

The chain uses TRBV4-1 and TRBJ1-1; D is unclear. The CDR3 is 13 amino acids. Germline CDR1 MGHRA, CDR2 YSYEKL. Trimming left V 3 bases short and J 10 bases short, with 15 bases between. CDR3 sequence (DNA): TGCGCCAGCAGCCAGGCCAGCGGGGTTGTAGCTTTCTTT. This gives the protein CASSQASGVVAFF.

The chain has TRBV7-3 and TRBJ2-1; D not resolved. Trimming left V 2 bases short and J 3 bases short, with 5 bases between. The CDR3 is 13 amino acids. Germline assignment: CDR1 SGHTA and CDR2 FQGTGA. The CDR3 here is CASSLGSYNEQFF. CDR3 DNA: TGTGCCAGCAGCTTAGGCAGCTACAATGAGCAGTTCTTC.